The sequence of this T cell receptor beta chain was determined in a study of Ad26.COV2.S vaccination and SARS-CoV-2 variants. The sample's treatment: 15 to 20 received Ad26.COV2.S at low or high dose, single or two shots; roughly five received placebo; per-sample allocation not given. It was on day 63 after the first vaccine or placebo injection that samples were taken. Sequencing used immunoSEQ multiplex PCR; TCRdb keeps in-frame clones, though not all of them. Of about 680,000 clones in the sample, 70% to 90% were seen once. This sample comprised peripheral blood, obtained in a trial of Ad26.COV2.S vaccine versus placebo. The receptor was isolated from a person between 18 and 60 years old who received the Ad26.COV2.S COVID-19 vaccine or a placebo.

The DNA for the CDR3 is TGTGCCAGCAGTCCCAGCCCGGGGCTGGGGGAGCAGTACTTC. Its translation is CASSPSPGLGEQYF. This rearrangement joins TRBV27 to TRBJ2-7; TRBD1 or TRBD2 may be the D gene (5 bases each). V lost 5 bases, J lost 7 bases, and 18 bases lay in between. Looked up from germline, CDR1 is MNHEY and CDR2 is SMNVEV (reference sequence). There are 14 residues in the CDR3.